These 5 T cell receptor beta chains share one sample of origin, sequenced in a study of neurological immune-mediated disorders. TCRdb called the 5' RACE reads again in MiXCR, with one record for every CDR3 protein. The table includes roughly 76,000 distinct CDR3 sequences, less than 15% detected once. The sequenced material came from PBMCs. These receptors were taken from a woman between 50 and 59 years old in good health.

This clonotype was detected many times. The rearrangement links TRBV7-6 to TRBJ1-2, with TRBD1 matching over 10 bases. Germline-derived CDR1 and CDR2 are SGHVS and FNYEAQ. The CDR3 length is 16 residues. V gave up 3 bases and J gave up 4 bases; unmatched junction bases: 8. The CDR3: CASSLGTGEESYGYTF. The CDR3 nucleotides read TGTGCCAGCAGCTTGGGGACAGGGGAGGAGAGCTATGGCTACACCTTC.

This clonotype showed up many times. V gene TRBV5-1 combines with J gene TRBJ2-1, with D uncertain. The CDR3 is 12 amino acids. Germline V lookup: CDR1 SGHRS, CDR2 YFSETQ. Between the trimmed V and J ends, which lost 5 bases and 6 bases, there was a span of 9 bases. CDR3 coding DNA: TGCGCCAGCAGGACAACCTCCAATGAGCAGTTCTTC. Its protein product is CASRTTSNEQFF.

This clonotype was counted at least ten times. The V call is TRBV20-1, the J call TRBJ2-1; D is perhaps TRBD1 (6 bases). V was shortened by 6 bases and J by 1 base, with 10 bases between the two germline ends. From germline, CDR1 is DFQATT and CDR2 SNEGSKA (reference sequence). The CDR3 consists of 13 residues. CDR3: CSAGQRSYNEQFF. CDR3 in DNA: TGCAGTGCAGGACAGAGGTCCTACAATGAGCAGTTCTTC.

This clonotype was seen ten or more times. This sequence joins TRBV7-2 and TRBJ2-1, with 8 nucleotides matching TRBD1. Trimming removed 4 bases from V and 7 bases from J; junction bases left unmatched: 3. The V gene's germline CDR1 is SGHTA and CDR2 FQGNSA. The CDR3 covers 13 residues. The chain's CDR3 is CASSSDRGNEQFF. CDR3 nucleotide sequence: TGTGCCAGCAGCTCAGACAGGGGTAATGAGCAGTTCTTC.

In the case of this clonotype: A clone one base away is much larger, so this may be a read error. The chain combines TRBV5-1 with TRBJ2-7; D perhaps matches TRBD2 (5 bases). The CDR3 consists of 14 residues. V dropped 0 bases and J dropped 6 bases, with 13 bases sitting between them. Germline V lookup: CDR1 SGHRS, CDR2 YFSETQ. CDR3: CASSLGTGNGEQYF. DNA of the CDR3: TGCGCCAGCAGCTTGGGTACGGGGAACGGCGAGCAGTACTTC.